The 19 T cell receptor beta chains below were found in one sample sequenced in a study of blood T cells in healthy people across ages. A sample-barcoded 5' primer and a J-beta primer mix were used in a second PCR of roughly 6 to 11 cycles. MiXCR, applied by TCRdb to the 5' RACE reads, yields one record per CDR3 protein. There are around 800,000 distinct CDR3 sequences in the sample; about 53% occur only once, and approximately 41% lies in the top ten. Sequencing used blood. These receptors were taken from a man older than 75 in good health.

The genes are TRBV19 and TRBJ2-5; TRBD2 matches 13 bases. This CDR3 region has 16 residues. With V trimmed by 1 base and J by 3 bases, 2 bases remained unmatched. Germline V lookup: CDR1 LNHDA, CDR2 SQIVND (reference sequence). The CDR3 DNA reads TGTGCCAGTAGTATAGGGGGACTAGCGGGAAAAGAGACCCAGTACTTC. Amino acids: CASSIGGLAGKETQYF.

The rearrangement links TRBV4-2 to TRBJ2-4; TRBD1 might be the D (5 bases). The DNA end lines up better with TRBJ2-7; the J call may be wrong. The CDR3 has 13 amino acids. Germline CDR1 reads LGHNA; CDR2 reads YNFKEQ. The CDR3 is CASSPEGAAEQYF. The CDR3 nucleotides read TGTGCCAGCAGCCCGGAAGGGGCAGCCGAGCAGTACTTC.

The CDR3 region has the DNA TGTGCCAGCGGCGCCCTAGCGGGAGGGCCAGATACGCAGTATTTT. The encoded protein is CASGALAGGPDTQYF. This sequence joins TRBV6-1 and TRBJ2-3; 12 bases fit TRBD2. Germline V lookup: CDR1 MNHNS, CDR2 SASEGT. This CDR3 is 15 amino acids long. The V and J ends lost 8 bases and 4 bases, in that order; junction bases with no gene match: 7.

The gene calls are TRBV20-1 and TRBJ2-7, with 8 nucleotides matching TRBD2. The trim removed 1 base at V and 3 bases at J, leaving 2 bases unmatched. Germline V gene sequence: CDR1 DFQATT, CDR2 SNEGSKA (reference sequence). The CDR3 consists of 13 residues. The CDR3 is CSARARGDYEQYF. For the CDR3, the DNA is TGCAGTGCTAGAGCGCGGGGGGACTACGAGCAGTACTTC.

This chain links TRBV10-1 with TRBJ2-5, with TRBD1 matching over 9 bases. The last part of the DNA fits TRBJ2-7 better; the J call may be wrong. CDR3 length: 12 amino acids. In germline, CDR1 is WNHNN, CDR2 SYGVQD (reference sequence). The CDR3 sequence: CAEDRGTYEQYF. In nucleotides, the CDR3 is TGCGCCGAGGACAGGGGAACATACGAGCAGTACTTC.

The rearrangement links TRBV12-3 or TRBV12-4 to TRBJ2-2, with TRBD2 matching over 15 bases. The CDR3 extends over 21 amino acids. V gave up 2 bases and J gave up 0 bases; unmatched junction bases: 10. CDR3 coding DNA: TGTGCCAGCAGTTTAACAAAGGCAGGACTAGCGGGGGGGACGAACACCGGGGAGCTGTTTTTT. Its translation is CASSLTKAGLAGGTNTGELFF.

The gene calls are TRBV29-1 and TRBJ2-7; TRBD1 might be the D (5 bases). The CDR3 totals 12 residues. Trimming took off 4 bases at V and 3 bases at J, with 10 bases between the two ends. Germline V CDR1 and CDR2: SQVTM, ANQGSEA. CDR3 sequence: CSVVQGSYEQYF. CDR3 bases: TGCAGCGTTGTGCAGGGAAGCTACGAGCAGTACTTC.

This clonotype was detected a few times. Here the CDR3 DNA reads TGTGCCAGCAGCTCTATAGCGGGAGGGACCGATGAGCAGTTCTTC. It codes for CASSSIAGGTDEQFF. The gene calls are TRBV11-2 and TRBJ2-1; TRBD2 matches 11 bases. Germline lookup yields CDR1 SGHAT and CDR2 FQNNGV. The CDR3 is 15 amino acids. The V and J ends lost 4 bases and 8 bases, in that order; junction bases with no gene match: 7.

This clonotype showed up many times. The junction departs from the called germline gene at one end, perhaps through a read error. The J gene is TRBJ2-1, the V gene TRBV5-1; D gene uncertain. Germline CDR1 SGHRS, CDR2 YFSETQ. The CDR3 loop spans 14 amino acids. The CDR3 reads CASSPGQSYNEQFF. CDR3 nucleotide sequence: TGTGCCAGCAGCCCGGGTCAATCCTACAATGAGCAGTTCTTC.

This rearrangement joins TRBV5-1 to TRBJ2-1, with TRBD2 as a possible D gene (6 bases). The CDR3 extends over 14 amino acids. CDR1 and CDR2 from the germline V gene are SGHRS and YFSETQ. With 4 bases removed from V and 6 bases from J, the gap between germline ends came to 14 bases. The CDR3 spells CASSPGGKGNEQFF. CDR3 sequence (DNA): TGCGCCAGCAGCCCCGGAGGGAAGGGCAATGAGCAGTTCTTC.

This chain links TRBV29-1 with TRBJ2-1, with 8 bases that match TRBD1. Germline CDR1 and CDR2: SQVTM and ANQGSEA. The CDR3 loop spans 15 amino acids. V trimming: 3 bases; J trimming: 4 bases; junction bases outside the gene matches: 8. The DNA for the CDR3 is TGCAGCGTTGAGGCCGGGACAGGCCCGTACAATGAGCAGTTCTTC. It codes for CSVEAGTGPYNEQFF.

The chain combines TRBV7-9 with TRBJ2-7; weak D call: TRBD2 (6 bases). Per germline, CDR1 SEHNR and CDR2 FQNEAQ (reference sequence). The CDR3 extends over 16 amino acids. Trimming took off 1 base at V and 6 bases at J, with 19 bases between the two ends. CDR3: CASSLEASANAGEQYF. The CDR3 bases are TGTGCCAGCAGCTTAGAGGCTAGCGCAAACGCGGGCGAGCAGTACTTC. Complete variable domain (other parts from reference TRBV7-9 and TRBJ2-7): DTGVSQNPRHKITKRGQNVTFRCDPISEHNRLYWYRQTLGQGPEFLTYFQNEAQLEKSRLLSDRFSAERPKGSFSTLEIQRTEQGDSAMYLCASSLEASANAGEQYFGPGTRLTVT.

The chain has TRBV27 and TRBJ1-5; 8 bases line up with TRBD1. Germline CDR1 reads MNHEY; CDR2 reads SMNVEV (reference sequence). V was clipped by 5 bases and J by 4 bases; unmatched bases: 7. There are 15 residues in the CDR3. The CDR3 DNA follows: TGTGCCAGCAGTCCTGCCGACAGGGGAAATCAGCCCCAGCATTTT. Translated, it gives CASSPADRGNQPQHF.

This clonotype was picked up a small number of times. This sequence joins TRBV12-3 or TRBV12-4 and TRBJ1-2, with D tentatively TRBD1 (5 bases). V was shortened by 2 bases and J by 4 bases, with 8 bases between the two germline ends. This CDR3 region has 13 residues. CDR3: CASSLWQGYGYTF. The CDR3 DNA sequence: TGTGCCAGCAGTTTATGGCAGGGCTATGGCTACACCTTC.

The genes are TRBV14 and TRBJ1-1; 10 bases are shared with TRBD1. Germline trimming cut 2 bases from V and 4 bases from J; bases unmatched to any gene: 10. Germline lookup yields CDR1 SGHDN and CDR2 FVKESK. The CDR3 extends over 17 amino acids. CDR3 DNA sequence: TGTGCCAGCAGCCAAAGAGCCCCACGGACAGGGGGCACTGAAGCTTTCTTT. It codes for CASSQRAPRTGGTEAFF. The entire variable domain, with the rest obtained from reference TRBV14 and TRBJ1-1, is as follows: EAGVTQFPSHSVIEKGQTVTLRCDPISGHDNLYWYRRVMGKEIKFLLHFVKESKQDESGMPNNRFLAERTGGTYSTLKVQPAELEDSGVYFCASSQRAPRTGGTEAFFGQGTRLTVV.

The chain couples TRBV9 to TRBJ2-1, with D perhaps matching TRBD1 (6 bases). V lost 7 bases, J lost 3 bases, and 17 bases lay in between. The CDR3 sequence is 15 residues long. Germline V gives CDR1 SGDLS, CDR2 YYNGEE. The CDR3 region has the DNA TGTGCCAGCGCATCTAGGGGGACCATCTACAATGAGCAGTTCTTC. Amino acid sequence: CASASRGTIYNEQFF.

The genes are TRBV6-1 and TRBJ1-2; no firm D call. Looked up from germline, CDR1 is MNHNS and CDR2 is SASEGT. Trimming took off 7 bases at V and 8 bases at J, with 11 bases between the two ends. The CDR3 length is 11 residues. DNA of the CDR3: TGTGCCAGCAATTCCTTTCCCGGCTACACCTTC. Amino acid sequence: CASNSFPGYTF.

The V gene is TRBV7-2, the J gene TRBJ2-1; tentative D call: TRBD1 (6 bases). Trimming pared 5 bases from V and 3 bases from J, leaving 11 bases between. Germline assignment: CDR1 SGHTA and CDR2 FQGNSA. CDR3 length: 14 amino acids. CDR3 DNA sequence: TGTGCCAGCAGCCCATACAGGGTCTACAATGAGCAGTTCTTC. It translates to CASSPYRVYNEQFF.

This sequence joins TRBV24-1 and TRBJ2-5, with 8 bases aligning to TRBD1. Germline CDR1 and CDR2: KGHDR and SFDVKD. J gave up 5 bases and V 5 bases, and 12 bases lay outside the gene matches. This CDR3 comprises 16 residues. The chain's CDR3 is CATSAEGGTGQETQYF. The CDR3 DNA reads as TGTGCCACCAGTGCCGAGGGCGGGACAGGTCAGGAGACCCAGTACTTC.